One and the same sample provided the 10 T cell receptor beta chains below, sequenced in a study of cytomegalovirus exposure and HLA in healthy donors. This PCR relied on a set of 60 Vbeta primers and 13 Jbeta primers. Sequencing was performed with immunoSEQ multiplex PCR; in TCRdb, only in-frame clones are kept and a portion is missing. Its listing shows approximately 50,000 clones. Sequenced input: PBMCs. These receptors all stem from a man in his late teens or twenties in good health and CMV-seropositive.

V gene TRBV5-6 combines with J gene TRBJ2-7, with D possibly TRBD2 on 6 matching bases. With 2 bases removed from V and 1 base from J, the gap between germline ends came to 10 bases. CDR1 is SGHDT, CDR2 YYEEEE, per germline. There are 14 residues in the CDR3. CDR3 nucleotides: TGTGCCAGCAGCTTTCATGGGGGGTCCTACGAGCAGTACTTC. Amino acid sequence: CASSFHGGSYEQYF.

The CDR3 region is CASRRVQIYEQYF. The CDR3, as DNA: TGTGCCAGCAGGAGGGTACAGATCTACGAGCAGTACTTC. The chain is built from TRBV2 and TRBJ2-7; a weak D match, TRBD2 (5 bases). The CDR3 has 13 residues. V was clipped by 6 bases and J by 3 bases, with 12 bases between them. Germline V gene data show CDR1 as SNHLY and CDR2 as FYNNEI.

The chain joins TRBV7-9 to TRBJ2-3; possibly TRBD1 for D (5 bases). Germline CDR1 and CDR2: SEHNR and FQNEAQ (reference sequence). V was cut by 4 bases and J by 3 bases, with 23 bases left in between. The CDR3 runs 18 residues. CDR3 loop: CASSSPGWGFSVTDTQYF. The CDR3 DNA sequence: TGTGCCAGCAGCTCCCCAGGGTGGGGCTTCTCCGTTACAGATACGCAGTATTTT. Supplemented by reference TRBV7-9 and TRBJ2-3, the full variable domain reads DTGVSQNPRHKITKRGQNVTFRCDPISEHNRLYWYRQTLGQGPEFLTYFQNEAQLEKSRLLSDRFSAERPKGSFSTLEIQRTEQGDSAMYLCASSSPGWGFSVTDTQYFGPGTRLTVL.

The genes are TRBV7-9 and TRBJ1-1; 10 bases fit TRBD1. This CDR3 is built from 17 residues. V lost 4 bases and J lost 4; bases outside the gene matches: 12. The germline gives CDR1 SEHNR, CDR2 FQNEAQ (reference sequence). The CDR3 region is CASSSLWDRGKGTEAFF. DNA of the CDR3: TGTGCCAGCAGCTCCCTCTGGGACAGGGGAAAGGGCACTGAAGCTTTCTTT.

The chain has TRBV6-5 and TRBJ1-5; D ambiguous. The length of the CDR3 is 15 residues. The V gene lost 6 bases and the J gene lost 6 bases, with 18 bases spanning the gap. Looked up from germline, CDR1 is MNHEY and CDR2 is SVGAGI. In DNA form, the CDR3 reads TGTGCCAGCAGAGGTCCGGAGGGAAGTGGTCAGCCCCAGCATTTT. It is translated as CASRGPEGSGQPQHF.

The CDR3 DNA reads as TGTGCCAGCAGCCAGGACGCCAAAGGGAGCGGGAGGAGGGAGCTGTTTTTT. It is translated as CASSQDAKGSGRRELFF. This chain uses TRBV4-2 with TRBJ2-2, with 9 bases aligning to TRBD2. The germline gives CDR1 LGHNA, CDR2 YNFKEQ. Trimming cost V 3 bases and J 9 bases; bases outside gene matches: 14. The length of the CDR3 is 17 residues.

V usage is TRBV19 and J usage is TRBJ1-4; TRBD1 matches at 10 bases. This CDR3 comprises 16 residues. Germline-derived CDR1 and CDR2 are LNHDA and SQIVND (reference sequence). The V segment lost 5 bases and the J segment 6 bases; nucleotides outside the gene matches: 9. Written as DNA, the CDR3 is TGTGCCAGTAGTTTGGGGACAGGGGAATACGATGAAAAACTGTTTTTT. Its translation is CASSLGTGEYDEKLFF.

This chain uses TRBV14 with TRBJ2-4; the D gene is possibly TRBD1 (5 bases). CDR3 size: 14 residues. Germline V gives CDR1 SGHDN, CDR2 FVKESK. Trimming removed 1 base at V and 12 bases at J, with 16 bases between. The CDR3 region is CASSQGPGLRAQYF. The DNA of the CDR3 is TGTGCCAGCAGCCAAGGTCCAGGGCTAAGGGCTCAGTACTTC.

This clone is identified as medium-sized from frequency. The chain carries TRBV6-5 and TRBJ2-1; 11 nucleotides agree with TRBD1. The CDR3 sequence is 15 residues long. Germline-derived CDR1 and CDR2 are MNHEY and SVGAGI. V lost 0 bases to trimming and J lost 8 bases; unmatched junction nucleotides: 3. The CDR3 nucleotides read TGTGCCAGCAGTTACTCGGGACAGGGGGGGGATGAGCAGTTCTTC. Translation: CASSYSGQGGDEQFF.

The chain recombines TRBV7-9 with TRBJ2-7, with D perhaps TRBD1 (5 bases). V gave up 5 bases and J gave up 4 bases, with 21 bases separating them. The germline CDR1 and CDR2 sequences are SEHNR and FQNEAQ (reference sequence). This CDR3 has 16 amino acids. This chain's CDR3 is CASSPREQYGAYEQYF. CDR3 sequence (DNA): TGTGCCAGCAGCCCCAGGGAACAGTATGGTGCTTACGAGCAGTACTTC.